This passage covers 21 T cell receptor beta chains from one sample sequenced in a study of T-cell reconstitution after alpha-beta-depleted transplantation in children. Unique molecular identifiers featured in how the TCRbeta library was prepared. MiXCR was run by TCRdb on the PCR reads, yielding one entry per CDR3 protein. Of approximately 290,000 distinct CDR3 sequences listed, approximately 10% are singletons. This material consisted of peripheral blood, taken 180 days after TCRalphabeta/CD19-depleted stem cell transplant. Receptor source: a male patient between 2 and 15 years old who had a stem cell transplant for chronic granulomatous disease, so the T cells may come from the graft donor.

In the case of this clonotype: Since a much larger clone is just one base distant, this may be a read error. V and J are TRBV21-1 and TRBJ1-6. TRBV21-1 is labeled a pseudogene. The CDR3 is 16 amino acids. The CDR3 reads CASSNRDSGIGTPLHF. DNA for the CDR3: TGTGCCAGCAGCAACCGCGACAGCGGAATCGGTACACCCCTCCACTTT.

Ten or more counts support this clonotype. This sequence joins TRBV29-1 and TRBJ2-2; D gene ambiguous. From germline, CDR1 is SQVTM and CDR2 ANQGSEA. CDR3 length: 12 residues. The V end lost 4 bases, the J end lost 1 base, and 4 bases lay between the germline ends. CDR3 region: CSVGRNTGELFF. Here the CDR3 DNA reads TGCAGCGTTGGGCGGAACACCGGGGAGCTGTTTTTT.

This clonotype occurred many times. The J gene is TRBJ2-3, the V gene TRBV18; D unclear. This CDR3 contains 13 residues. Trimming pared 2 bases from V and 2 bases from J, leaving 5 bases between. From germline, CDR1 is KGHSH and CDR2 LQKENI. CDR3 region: CASSPSHTDTQYF. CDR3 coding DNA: TGTGCCAGCTCACCAAGCCACACAGATACGCAGTATTTT.

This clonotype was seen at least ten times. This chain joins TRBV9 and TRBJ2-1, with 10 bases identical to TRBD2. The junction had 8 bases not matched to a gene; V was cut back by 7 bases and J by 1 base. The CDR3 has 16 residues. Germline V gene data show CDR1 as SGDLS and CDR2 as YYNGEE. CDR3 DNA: TGTGCCAGCTCTTCTAGCGGGAGTTTGTCCTACAATGAGCAGTTCTTC. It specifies CASSSSGSLSYNEQFF.

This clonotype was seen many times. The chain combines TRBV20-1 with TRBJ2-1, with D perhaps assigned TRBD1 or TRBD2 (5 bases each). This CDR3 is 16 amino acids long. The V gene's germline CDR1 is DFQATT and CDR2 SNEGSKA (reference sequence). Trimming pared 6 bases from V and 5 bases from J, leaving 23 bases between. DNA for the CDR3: TGCAGTGCCCGTCTCAGGACTTGGGGCCCAAACAATGAGCAGTTCTTC. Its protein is CSARLRTWGPNNEQFF.

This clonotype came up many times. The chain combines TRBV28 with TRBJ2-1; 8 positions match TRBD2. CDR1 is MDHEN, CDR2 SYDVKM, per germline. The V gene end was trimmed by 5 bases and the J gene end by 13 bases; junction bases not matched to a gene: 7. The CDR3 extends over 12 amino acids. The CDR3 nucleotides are TGTGCCAGCAGTCAACGGGAGGGCGTCCAGTTCTTC. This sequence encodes CASSQREGVQFF.

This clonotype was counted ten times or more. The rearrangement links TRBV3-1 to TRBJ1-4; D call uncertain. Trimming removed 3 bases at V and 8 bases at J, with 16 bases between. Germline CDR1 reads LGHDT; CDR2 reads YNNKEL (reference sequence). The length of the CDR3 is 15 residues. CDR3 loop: CASSHRGPLEEKLFF. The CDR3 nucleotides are TGTGCCAGCAGCCACCGCGGACCCTTAGAAGAAAAACTGTTTTTT.

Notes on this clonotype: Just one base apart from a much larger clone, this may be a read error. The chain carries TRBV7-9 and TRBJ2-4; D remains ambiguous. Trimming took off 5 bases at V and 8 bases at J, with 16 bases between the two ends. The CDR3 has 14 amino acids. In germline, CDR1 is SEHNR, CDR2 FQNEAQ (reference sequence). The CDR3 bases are TGTGCCAGCAGCCAATTAGTTGCCCTAGACATTCAGTACTTC. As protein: CASSQLVALDIQYF.

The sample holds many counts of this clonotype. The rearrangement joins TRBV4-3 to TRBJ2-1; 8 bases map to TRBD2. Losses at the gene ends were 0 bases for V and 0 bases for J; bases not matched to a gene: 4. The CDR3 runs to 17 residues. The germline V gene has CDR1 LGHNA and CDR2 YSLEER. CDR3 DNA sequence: TGCGCCAGCAGCCAAGATATCGCGGGGGGCTCCTACAATGAGCAGTTCTTC. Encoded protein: CASSQDIAGGSYNEQFF.

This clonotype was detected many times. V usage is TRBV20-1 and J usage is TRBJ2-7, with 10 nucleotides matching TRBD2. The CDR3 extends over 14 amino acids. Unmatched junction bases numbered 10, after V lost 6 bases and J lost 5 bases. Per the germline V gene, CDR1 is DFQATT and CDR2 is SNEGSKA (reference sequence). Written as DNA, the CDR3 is TGCAGTGCCCGGAACCCTAGCGGGAGACACGAGCAGTACTTC. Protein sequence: CSARNPSGRHEQYF.

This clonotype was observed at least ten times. The chain's CDR3 is CASIMSGGKGNTEAFF. As DNA, the CDR3 is TGTGCCAGCATTATGTCGGGGGGTAAGGGAAATACTGAAGCTTTCTTT. The rearrangement joins TRBV6-5 to TRBJ1-1; TRBD1 is a possible D gene (5 bases). V lost 7 bases, J lost 5 bases, and 23 bases lay in between. Germline V lookup: CDR1 MNHEY, CDR2 SVGAGI. CDR3 length: 16 residues.

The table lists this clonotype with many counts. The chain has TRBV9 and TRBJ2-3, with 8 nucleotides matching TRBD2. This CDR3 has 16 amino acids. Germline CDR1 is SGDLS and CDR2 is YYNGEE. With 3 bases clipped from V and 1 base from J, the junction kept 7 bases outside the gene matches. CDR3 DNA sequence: TGTGCCAGCAGCGACTCGCGGGAGGCTCGCACAGATACGCAGTATTTT. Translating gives CASSDSREARTDTQYF.

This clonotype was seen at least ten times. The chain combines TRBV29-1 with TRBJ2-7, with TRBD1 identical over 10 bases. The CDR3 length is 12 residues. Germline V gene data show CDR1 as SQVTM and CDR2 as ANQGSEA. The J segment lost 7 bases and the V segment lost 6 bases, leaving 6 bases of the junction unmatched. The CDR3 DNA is TGCAGCGTAGGGGACAGGGGCGGGGAGCAGTACTTC. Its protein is CSVGDRGGEQYF.

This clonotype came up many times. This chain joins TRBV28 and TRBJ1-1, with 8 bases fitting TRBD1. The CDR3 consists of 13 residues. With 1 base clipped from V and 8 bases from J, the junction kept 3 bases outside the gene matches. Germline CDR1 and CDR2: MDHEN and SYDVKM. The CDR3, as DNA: TGTGCCAGCAGTTTATTGTCAGGGGGCGAAGCTTTCTTT. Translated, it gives CASSLLSGGEAFF.

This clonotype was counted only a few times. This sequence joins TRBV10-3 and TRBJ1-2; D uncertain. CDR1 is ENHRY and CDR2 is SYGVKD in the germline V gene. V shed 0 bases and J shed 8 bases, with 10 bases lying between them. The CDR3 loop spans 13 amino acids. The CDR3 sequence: CAISESIVGGYTF. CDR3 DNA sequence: TGTGCCATCAGTGAGTCGATAGTAGGCGGCTACACCTTC.

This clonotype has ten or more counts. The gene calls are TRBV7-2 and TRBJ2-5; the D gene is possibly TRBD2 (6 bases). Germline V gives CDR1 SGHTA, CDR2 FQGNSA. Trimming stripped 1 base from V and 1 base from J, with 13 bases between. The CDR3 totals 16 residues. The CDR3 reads CASSLVLTSSQETQYF. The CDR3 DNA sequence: TGTGCCAGCAGCTTAGTCCTAACTAGCAGCCAAGAGACCCAGTACTTC.

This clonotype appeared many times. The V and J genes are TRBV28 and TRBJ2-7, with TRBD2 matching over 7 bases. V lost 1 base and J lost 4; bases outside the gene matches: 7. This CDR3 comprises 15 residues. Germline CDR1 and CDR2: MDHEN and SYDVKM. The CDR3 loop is CASSLLWEGRYEQYF. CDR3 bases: TGTGCCAGCAGTTTATTATGGGAGGGCCGATACGAGCAGTACTTC. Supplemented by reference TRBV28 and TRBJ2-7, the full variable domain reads DVKVTQSSRYLVKRTGEKVFLECVQDMDHENMFWYRQDPGLGLRLIYFSYDVKMKEKGDIPEGYSVSREKKERFSLILESASTNQTSMYLCASSLLWEGRYEQYFGPGTRLTVT.

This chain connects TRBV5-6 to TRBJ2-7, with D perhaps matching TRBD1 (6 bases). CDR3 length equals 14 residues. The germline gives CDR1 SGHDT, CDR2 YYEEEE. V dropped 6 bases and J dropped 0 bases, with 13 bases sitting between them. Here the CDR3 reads CASTGTPSSYEQYF. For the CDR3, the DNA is TGTGCCAGCACCGGGACACCGAGCTCCTACGAGCAGTACTTC.

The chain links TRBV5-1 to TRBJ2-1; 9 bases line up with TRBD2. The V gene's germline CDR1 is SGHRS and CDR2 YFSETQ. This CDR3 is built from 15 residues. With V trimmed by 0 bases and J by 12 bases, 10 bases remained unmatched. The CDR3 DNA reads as TGCGCCAGCAGCTTGGCGGCGGGAGGGCCCACTGGGCAGTTCTTC. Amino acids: CASSLAAGGPTGQFF.

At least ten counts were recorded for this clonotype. As DNA, the CDR3 is TGTGCCAGTAGTCTTACAGGGGCCCCCCTGGGCCATGAGCAGTTCTTC. This translates into CASSLTGAPLGHEQFF. The chain uses TRBV19 and TRBJ2-1; TRBD1 aligns across 7 bases. Unmatched junction bases numbered 15, after V lost 5 bases and J lost 8 bases. This CDR3 is built from 16 residues. Germline assignment: CDR1 LNHDA and CDR2 SQIVND (reference sequence).

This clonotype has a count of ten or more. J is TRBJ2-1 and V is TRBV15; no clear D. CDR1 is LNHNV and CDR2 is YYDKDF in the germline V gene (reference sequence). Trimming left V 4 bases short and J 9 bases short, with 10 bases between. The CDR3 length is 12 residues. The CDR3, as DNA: TGTGCCACCAGCACCTGGGCCGGTGAGCAGTTCTTC. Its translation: CATSTWAGEQFF. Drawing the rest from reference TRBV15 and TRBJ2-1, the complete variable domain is DAMVIQNPRYQVTQFGKPVTLSCSQTLNHNVMYWYQQKSSQAPKLLFHYYDKDFNNEADTPDNFQSRRPNTSFCFLDIRSPGLGDTAMYLCATSTWAGEQFFGPGTRLTVL.